One and the same sample provided the 9 T cell receptor beta chains below, sequenced in a study of PD-1 blockade in classical Hodgkin lymphoma. Sample time point: cycle 4 day 1 (C4D1), after less than 7 weeks of nivolumab. Each patient relapsed following autologous stem cell transplantation, and prior brentuximab vedotin exposure differed. TCRdb keeps only in-frame clones here, not all; method: immunoSEQ multiplex PCR. Among 43,000 or so clones listed, more than 70% were seen once. The specimen comprised peripheral blood mononuclear cells (PBMCs), sampled before the fourth cycle of nivolumab. Source of these receptors: a human donor with classical Hodgkin lymphoma.

A word on this clone: The sample contains more than one DNA sequence encoding this CDR3. The rearrangement joins TRBV6-1 to TRBJ2-7, with 9 positions matching TRBD2. J was trimmed by 3 bases and V by 4 bases; bases with no gene match: 4. Germline-derived CDR1 and CDR2 are MNHNS and SASEGT. This CDR3 spans 14 amino acids. Written as DNA, the CDR3 is TGTGCCAGCAGTGTAGGCGGGGGGGGCTACGAGCAGTACTTC. Protein product: CASSVGGGGYEQYF.

V and J are TRBV5-8 and TRBJ1-1; D perhaps matches TRBD1 (5 bases). Germline V gene lookup returns CDR1 SGHTS and CDR2 YDEGEE. V was pared by 2 bases and J by 1 base, with 15 bases between. CDR3 length equals 16 residues. CDR3 DNA sequence: TGTGCCAGCAGCTTTTCGATGCGGGGGGAGAACACTGAAGCTTTCTTT. This sequence encodes CASSFSMRGENTEAFF. Together with reference TRBV5-8 and TRBJ1-1, the CDR3 gives the full variable domain: EAGVTQSPTHLIKTRGQQATLRCSPISGHTSVYWYQQALGLGLQFLLWYDEGEERNRGNFPPRFSGRQFPNYSSELNVNALELEDSALYLCASSFSMRGENTEAFFGQGTRLTVV.

The genes are TRBV6-6 and TRBJ2-5; no reliable D call. The CDR3 spans 12 residues. In germline, CDR1 is MNHNY, CDR2 SVGAGI (reference sequence). Trimming took 2 bases from V and 5 from J, leaving 6 bases between them. CDR3 residues: CASSYPRETQYF. CDR3 sequence (DNA): TGTGCCAGCAGTTACCCGAGGGAGACCCAGTACTTC.

V usage is TRBV18 and J usage is TRBJ1-5; D possibly corresponds to TRBD1 (5 bases). The V gene's germline CDR1 is KGHSH and CDR2 LQKENI. The CDR3 extends over 15 amino acids. V was cut by 3 bases and J by 9 bases, with 18 bases left in between. The CDR3 reads CASSPSMTAGRPQHF. DNA of the CDR3: TGTGCCAGCTCACCTTCCATGACGGCAGGGAGGCCCCAGCATTTT.

The chain employs TRBV27 and TRBJ2-7; either TRBD1 or TRBD2 may supply D (6 bases each). Deletions cut 1 base from V and 6 bases from J, with 7 bases between. From germline, CDR1 is MNHEY and CDR2 SMNVEV (reference sequence). The CDR3 sequence is 12 residues long. The CDR3 loop is CASSLWGAEQYF. The CDR3 DNA sequence: TGTGCCAGCAGTTTATGGGGGGCCGAGCAGTACTTC.

There are a few counts of this clone. The chain combines TRBV5-1 with TRBJ1-1, with D perhaps matching TRBD1 (6 bases). The CDR3 has 18 residues. Germline-derived CDR1 and CDR2 are SGHRS and YFSETQ. V lost 1 base and J 3 bases, leaving 22 bases between the germline ends. Here the CDR3 DNA reads TGCGCCAGCAGCTTGACCGCCTCTGGGACAACGCTCTACACTGAAGCTTTCTTT. Encoded protein: CASSLTASGTTLYTEAFF. Looking up the rest from reference TRBV5-1 and TRBJ1-1 gives the full variable domain: KAGVTQTPRYLIKTRGQQVTLSCSPISGHRSVSWYQQTPGQGLQFLFEYFSETQRNKGNFPGRFSGRQFSNSRSEMNVSTLELGDSALYLCASSLTASGTTLYTEAFFGQGTRLTVV.

This clone was seen more than once but under ten times. This chain links TRBV27 with TRBJ1-3, with D tentatively TRBD1 (5 bases). Germline loops: CDR1 MNHEY, CDR2 SMNVEV (reference sequence). CDR3 length equals 13 residues. Trimming took off 6 bases at V and 1 base at J, with 7 bases between the two ends. The CDR3 reads CASRRQSGNTIYF. The CDR3 DNA reads as TGTGCCAGCAGAAGACAGTCTGGAAACACCATATATTTT.

The chain couples TRBV7-2 to TRBJ1-5; 8 bases align to TRBD1. Germline V lookup: CDR1 SGHTA, CDR2 FQGNSA. The CDR3 loop spans 14 amino acids. The V gene end was trimmed by 4 bases and the J gene end by 7 bases; junction bases not matched to a gene: 6. As DNA, the CDR3 is TGTGCCAGCAGCTCTGACAGGGGAAGACAGCCCCAGCATTTT. It translates to CASSSDRGRQPQHF.

The chain uses TRBV6-5 and TRBJ1-3; D unclear. Germline CDR1 is MNHEY and CDR2 is SVGAGI. CDR3 length: 14 residues. Trimming removed 6 bases at V and 0 bases at J, with 9 bases between. CDR3 coding DNA: TGTGCCAGCAGGCTCCTGAGCTCTGGAAACACCATATATTTT. Amino acid sequence: CASRLLSSGNTIYF.